This TCR beta chain was retrieved from a study of T cells in Graves' hyperthyroidism and ophthalmopathy. Study-wide results and caveats: Through a model of 13 V-J features, ophthalmopathy was separated from stable hyperthyroidism.

This clonotype was counted between two and nine times. Its antigen is as yet unknown. V lost 0 bases, J lost 0 bases, and 14 bases lay in between. CDR3 length equals 17 residues. CDR1 is LGHNA, CDR2 YSLEER, per germline. Researchers amplified the TCR beta CDR3 regions from RNA transcripts. When the TCR CDR3 underwent first-round RT-PCR, the HTBI primer set was used. Each CDR3 protein is one row after TCRdb ran MiXCR on the multiplex PCR reads. The sample has over 250,000 distinct CDR3 sequences; about 17% are singletons. The rearrangement links TRBV4-3 to TRBJ1-2; D is unresolved. This TCR derives from a woman aged 55 to 70 with Graves' ophthalmopathy. The sequencing input was blood. The CDR3 loop reads CASSQDKVRASNYGYTF. In DNA form, the CDR3 reads TGCGCCAGCAGCCAAGATAAGGTCCGAGCCTCTAACTATGGCTACACCTTC.